Below, 27 T cell receptor beta chains from the same sample are listed, as sequenced in a study of cytomegalovirus exposure and HLA in healthy donors. A multiplex PCR was run with 60 Vbeta primers and 13 Jbeta primers. Sequencing was performed with immunoSEQ multiplex PCR; in TCRdb, only in-frame clones are kept and a portion is missing. Among some 170,000 clones listed, almost 80% were seen once. Sequencing used PBMCs. Source of these receptors: a middle-aged man in good health and CMV-seropositive.

In DNA, the CDR3 is TGCGCCAGCAGCAAGTCCGGGACAGCGGTATCTGGAAACACCATATATTTT. It translates to CASSKSGTAVSGNTIYF. The genes are TRBV5-1 and TRBJ1-3; 7 bases are a match to TRBD1. CDR3 length: 17 amino acids. After removal of 4 bases from V and 1 base from J, the junction contained 11 bases not matched to a gene. Germline lookup yields CDR1 SGHRS and CDR2 YFSETQ.

This chain connects TRBV6-5 to TRBJ1-5; tentative D call: TRBD1 (6 bases). The germline gives CDR1 MNHEY, CDR2 SVGAGI. CDR3 length: 15 amino acids. Trimming pared 0 bases from V and 7 bases from J, leaving 13 bases between. The CDR3, as DNA: TGTGCCAGCAGTTACTCGTACAGGGTACACCAGCCCCAGCATTTT. This sequence encodes CASSYSYRVHQPQHF.

The chain employs TRBV10-3 and TRBJ2-7; TRBD1 aligns across 7 bases. CDR3 size: 15 residues. The germline V gene encodes CDR1 ENHRY and CDR2 SYGVKD. Unmatched junction bases numbered 10, after V lost 1 base and J lost 7 bases. The CDR3 reads CAISELGGAAREQYF. The CDR3, as DNA: TGTGCCATCAGTGAGTTAGGGGGCGCAGCGAGGGAGCAGTACTTC.

This clone is a singleton in its sample. The chain recombines TRBV2 with TRBJ2-2; 10 positions match TRBD2. CDR3 length: 17 amino acids. Germline trimming cut 5 bases from V and 1 base from J; bases unmatched to any gene: 7. CDR1 and CDR2 (germline): SNHLY, FYNNEI. The CDR3 nucleotides are TGTGCCAGCAGTTTATTGGGACTAGCGTGGAACACCGGGGAGCTGTTTTTT. Translation: CASSLLGLAWNTGELFF.

CDR3 nucleotide sequence: TGTGCCAGCAGCCGCATTGACAGGGCGGCGAATGAGCAGTTCTTC. This encodes CASSRIDRAANEQFF. The V and J genes are TRBV7-8 and TRBJ2-1, with 7 nucleotides matching TRBD1. CDR1 and CDR2 (germline): SGHVS, FQNEAQ. V dropped 5 bases and J dropped 7; count of bases not matched to a gene: 11. The CDR3 runs 15 residues.

This clone came up a few times. The V gene is TRBV2, the J gene TRBJ1-1; no reliable D call. Germline CDR1 SNHLY, CDR2 FYNNEI. The CDR3 consists of 12 residues. The ends were cut back, 6 bases at V and 5 bases at J, with 10 bases in the middle. The CDR3 loop reads CASSDPGTEAFF. The CDR3 region has the DNA TGTGCCAGCAGCGACCCGGGGACTGAAGCTTTCTTT.

The chain combines TRBV29-1 with TRBJ1-1; 7 bases match TRBD1. V shed 4 bases, J shed 0 bases, and the junction held 8 bases outside the gene matches. The CDR3 has 15 amino acids. Germline lookup yields CDR1 SQVTM and CDR2 ANQGSEA. The chain's CDR3 is CSVVQGVNMNTEAFF. As DNA, the CDR3 is TGCAGCGTTGTTCAGGGGGTAAACATGAACACTGAAGCTTTCTTT.

Written as DNA, the CDR3 is TGCGCCAGCAGCCGACAGATAAAGAACACTGAAGCTTTCTTT. Protein: CASSRQIKNTEAFF. The J gene is TRBJ1-1, the V gene TRBV5-1; D possibly corresponds to TRBD1 (5 bases). Germline values: CDR1 SGHRS, CDR2 YFSETQ. The CDR3 loop spans 14 amino acids. V gave up 4 bases and J gave up 1 base, with 11 bases separating them.

This clone was detected a few times. CDR3 sequence reads: CAWSTQGLQPQHF. DNA of the CDR3: TGTGCCTGGAGTACACAGGGGCTTCAGCCCCAGCATTTT. The chain recombines TRBV30 with TRBJ1-5; the match to TRBD1 covers 7 bases. V lost 2 bases, J lost 6 bases, and 4 bases stayed unmatched. There are 13 residues in the CDR3. Germline-derived CDR1 and CDR2 are GTSNPN and SVGIG (reference sequence). Supplemented by reference TRBV30 and TRBJ1-5, the full variable domain reads SQTIHQWPATLVQPVGSPLSLECTVEGTSNPNLYWYRQAAGRGLQLLFYSVGIGQISSEVPQNLSASRPQDRQFILSSKKLLLSDSGFYLCAWSTQGLQPQHFGDGTRLSIL.

The chain links TRBV9 to TRBJ1-3, with 9 positions matching TRBD1. The ends lost 3 bases at V and 0 bases at J; junction bases unmatched: 7. The CDR3 covers 17 residues. Germline V gives CDR1 SGDLS, CDR2 YYNGEE. CDR3 sequence reads: CASSADRGGRSGNTIYF. The CDR3 nucleotides read TGTGCCAGCAGCGCGGACAGGGGAGGACGCTCTGGAAACACCATATATTTT.

The chain links TRBV25-1 to TRBJ2-3; possible D gene TRBD2, 5 bases. V was shortened by 2 bases and J by 4 bases, with 10 bases between the two germline ends. This CDR3 is built from 14 residues. The germline V gene has CDR1 MGHDK and CDR2 SYGVNS. CDR3 DNA: TGTGCCAGCAGTGAACTAGCATCCCCAGATACGCAGTATTTT. This codes for CASSELASPDTQYF.

The gene calls are TRBV7-9 and TRBJ2-2; TRBD1 matches 9 bases. CDR1 SEHNR and CDR2 FQNEAQ come from the germline V gene (reference sequence). This CDR3 is 16 amino acids long. V trimming: 5 bases; J trimming: 5 bases; junction bases outside the gene matches: 9. The CDR3 nucleotides are TGTGCCAGCAGCACCCTCACAGGGGGCAAGACCGGGGAGCTGTTTTTT. Translated, it gives CASSTLTGGKTGELFF.

Here the CDR3 DNA reads TGTGCCAGCAGAGTACTCTCAGGGGGCAACACTGAAGCTTTCTTT. Protein: CASRVLSGGNTEAFF. This sequence joins TRBV6-1 and TRBJ1-1; TRBD1 aligns across 8 bases. In germline, CDR1 is MNHNS, CDR2 SASEGT. The CDR3 sequence is 15 residues long. Trimming at V came to 6 bases and at J to 2 bases, leaving 8 bases not matched to a gene.

This clone was recorded a few times. This chain connects TRBV25-1 to TRBJ2-3, with 10 bases fitting TRBD2. The V gene's germline CDR1 is MGHDK and CDR2 SYGVNS. Germline trimming cut 3 bases from V and 4 bases from J; bases unmatched to any gene: 10. The CDR3 covers 17 residues. The CDR3 here is CASSDPLALAGADTQYF. The CDR3 DNA is TGTGCCAGCAGTGACCCCCTGGCGCTAGCGGGAGCAGATACGCAGTATTTT.

This clone was counted a few times. The CDR3, as DNA: TGTGCCAGCAGCCCAAGCAGGGTATCCGCAGATACGCAGTATTTT. Encoded protein: CASSPSRVSADTQYF. This chain links TRBV14 with TRBJ2-3, with D possibly TRBD1 on 5 matching bases. The CDR3 has 15 amino acids. Germline V gives CDR1 SGHDN, CDR2 FVKESK. Trimming took off 4 bases at V and 4 bases at J, with 15 bases between the two ends.

The chain joins TRBV9 to TRBJ2-7; 7 bases match TRBD1. The V segment lost 4 bases and the J segment 2 bases; nucleotides outside the gene matches: 6. Germline V gene data show CDR1 as SGDLS and CDR2 as YYNGEE. There are 14 residues in the CDR3. The CDR3 here is CASSRTGTAYEQYF. CDR3 coding DNA: TGTGCCAGCAGCCGCACCGGGACAGCCTACGAGCAGTACTTC.

J is TRBJ1-1 and V is TRBV5-4; 7 positions match TRBD1. The CDR3 runs to 14 residues. The J segment lost 3 bases and the V segment lost 5 bases, leaving 7 bases of the junction unmatched. Per the germline V gene, CDR1 is SGHNT and CDR2 is YYREEE (reference sequence). CDR3 loop: CASRPGGSYTEAFF. The CDR3 coding sequence is TGTGCCAGCAGGCCAGGGGGTTCGTACACTGAAGCTTTCTTT.

This clone turned up a few times. V gene TRBV5-1 combines with J gene TRBJ1-1; the D is unclear. This CDR3 is 16 amino acids long. Germline V gene sequence: CDR1 SGHRS, CDR2 YFSETQ. Between the trimmed V and J ends, which lost 0 bases and 6 bases, there was a span of 18 bases. DNA for the CDR3: TGCGCCAGCAGCTTGGTATCTCCCCGGGTGATGTCTGAAGCTTTCTTT. This encodes CASSLVSPRVMSEAFF. The full variable domain, rest sourced from reference TRBV5-1 and TRBJ1-1, is KAGVTQTPRYLIKTRGQQVTLSCSPISGHRSVSWYQQTPGQGLQFLFEYFSETQRNKGNFPGRFSGRQFSNSRSEMNVSTLELGDSALYLCASSLVSPRVMSEAFFGQGTRLTVV.

This clone has just a few counts. V is TRBV28 and J is TRBJ1-5; TRBD1 matches at 7 bases. The germline V gene encodes CDR1 MDHEN and CDR2 SYDVKM. V shed 5 bases, J shed 6 bases, and the junction held 7 bases outside the gene matches. The length of the CDR3 is 14 residues. In nucleotides, the CDR3 is TGTGCCAGCAGTCCCTATCAGGGGGGTCAGCCCCAGCATTTT. Translation gives CASSPYQGGQPQHF.

As for this clone: At one end, the junction sequence differs from germline, possibly due to a read error. The chain is built from TRBV9 and TRBJ2-4, with D maybe TRBD2 (5 bases). This CDR3 is 15 amino acids long. Germline V gene sequence: CDR1 SGDLS, CDR2 YYNGEE. The CDR3 sequence: CASSVGSGDENSQYF. DNA for the CDR3: TGTGCCAGCAGCGTAGGGTCCGGGGATGAAAACAGTCAGTACTTC.

The chain joins TRBV9 to TRBJ2-3; 8 nucleotides line up with TRBD2. J was trimmed by 2 bases and V by 7 bases; bases with no gene match: 9. This CDR3 region has 15 residues. Germline V gives CDR1 SGDLS, CDR2 YYNGEE. For the CDR3, the DNA is TGTGCCAGCGCTTGGGCGGGAGGCGCCACAGATACGCAGTATTTT. This translates into CASAWAGGATDTQYF.

V usage is TRBV7-2 and J usage is TRBJ2-1, with 9 bases lining up with TRBD2. Unmatched junction bases numbered 4, after V lost 0 bases and J lost 4 bases. The CDR3 covers 16 residues. Germline V gene data show CDR1 as SGHTA and CDR2 as FQGNSA. The CDR3 is CASSLAASGTYNEQFF. The CDR3 coding sequence is TGTGCCAGCAGCTTAGCGGCTAGCGGGACTTACAATGAGCAGTTCTTC.

The V gene is TRBV28, the J gene TRBJ1-5; TRBD1 might be the D (5 bases). The CDR3 is 17 residues long. Germline values: CDR1 MDHEN, CDR2 SYDVKM. V was pared by 3 bases and J by 2 bases, with 17 bases between. CDR3 nucleotide sequence: TGTGCCAGCAGTTTTCGGCCAGGGAGGACGGGCAATCAGCCCCAGCATTTT. Translated: CASSFRPGRTGNQPQHF.

This chain connects TRBV5-1 to TRBJ2-1, with unresolved D. Between the trimmed V and J ends, which lost 7 bases and 6 bases, there was a span of 11 bases. Germline V gene data show CDR1 as SGHRS and CDR2 as YFSETQ. The length of the CDR3 is 12 residues. The CDR3 region is CASFDQANEQFF. The CDR3 nucleotides are TGCGCCAGCTTTGATCAGGCCAATGAGCAGTTCTTC.

The V gene is TRBV14, the J gene TRBJ2-1; 7 positions agree with TRBD2. V was pared by 0 bases and J by 6 bases, with 5 bases of the junction left unmatched. Per the germline V gene, CDR1 is SGHDN and CDR2 is FVKESK. This CDR3 contains 15 residues. The CDR3 DNA is TGTGCCAGCAGCCAAGAGCGGGAGATTGTCAATGAGCAGTTCTTC. Protein sequence: CASSQEREIVNEQFF.

The chain links TRBV5-1 to TRBJ2-7; D gene uncertain. Germline CDR1 and CDR2: SGHRS and YFSETQ. The germline V and J ends were trimmed by 0 bases and 2 bases, with 9 bases remaining between them. This CDR3 spans 14 amino acids. CDR3 coding DNA: TGCGCCAGCAGCTTGGATGGCGGAGCCTACGAGCAGTACTTC. This codes for CASSLDGGAYEQYF.

This clone was observed a handful of times. The chain carries TRBV13 and TRBJ1-2, with 9 nucleotides matching TRBD1. V was clipped by 3 bases and J by 13 bases; unmatched bases: 12. This CDR3 spans 14 amino acids. Per germline, CDR1 PRHDT and CDR2 FYEKMQ (reference sequence). The CDR3 here is CASSFRTADRGTTF. The CDR3 DNA is TGTGCCAGCAGCTTCCGCACCGCCGACAGGGGGACCACCTTC. The full variable domain, its missing parts supplied by reference TRBV13 and TRBJ1-2, is AAGVIQSPRHLIKEKRETATLKCYPIPRHDTVYWYQQGPGQDPQFLISFYEKMQSDKGSIPDRFSAQQFSDYHSELNMSSLELGDSALYFCASSFRTADRGTTFGSGTRLTVV.